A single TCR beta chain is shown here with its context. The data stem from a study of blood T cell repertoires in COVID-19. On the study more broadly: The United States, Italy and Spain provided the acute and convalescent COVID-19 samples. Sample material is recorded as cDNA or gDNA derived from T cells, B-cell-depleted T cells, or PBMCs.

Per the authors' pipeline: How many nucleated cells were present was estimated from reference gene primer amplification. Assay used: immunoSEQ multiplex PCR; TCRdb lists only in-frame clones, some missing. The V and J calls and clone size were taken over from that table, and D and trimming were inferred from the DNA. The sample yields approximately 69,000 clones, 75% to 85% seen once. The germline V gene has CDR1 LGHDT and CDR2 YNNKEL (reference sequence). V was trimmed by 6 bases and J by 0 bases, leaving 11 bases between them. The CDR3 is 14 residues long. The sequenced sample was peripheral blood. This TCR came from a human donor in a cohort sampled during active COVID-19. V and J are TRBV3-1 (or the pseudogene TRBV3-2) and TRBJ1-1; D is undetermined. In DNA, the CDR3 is TGTGCCAGCAGTACGCGCCAGGTGAACACTGAAGCTTTCTTT. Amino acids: CASSTRQVNTEAFF.